The 24 T cell receptor beta chains below all came from one sample that was sequenced in a study of metastatic and nonmetastatic thyroid tumors. Thyroid surgery was preceded by no treatment in any patient. TCRdb re-clonotyped the PCR reads via MiXCR. Among approximately 24,000 clones listed, around a fifth were seen once. Sequencing was performed on blood. All receptors derive from a male donor with papillary thyroid cancer or a benign thyroid nodule (not recorded which). Some clones in this sample may be carry-over from other donors' samples.

This clone is medium-sized within its sample. This chain uses TRBV10-1 with TRBJ2-4, with D possibly being TRBD2 (6 bases). V was trimmed by 0 bases and J by 0 bases, leaving 12 bases between them. The germline V gene encodes CDR1 WNHNN and CDR2 SYGVQD (reference sequence). The CDR3 runs 17 residues. CDR3 region: CASSESGTVVAKNIQYF. The CDR3 DNA reads TGCGCCAGCAGTGAGTCCGGGACTGTGGTAGCCAAAAACATTCAGTACTTC.

This clone was seen more than once but under ten times. One end of the junction fails to match germline, which may point to a read error. This rearrangement joins TRBV28 to TRBJ2-2; D is uncertain. CDR1 and CDR2 from the germline V gene are MDHEN and SYDVKM. The CDR3 is made up of 16 amino acids. The CDR3: CASSDPHSVDTGELFF. In DNA form, the CDR3 reads TGCGCCAGTTCCGACCCCCACAGCGTAGATACCGGGGAGCTGTTTTTT.

The chain is built from TRBV20-1 and TRBJ1-2; 8 bases match TRBD1. Germline loops: CDR1 DFQATT, CDR2 SNEGSKA (reference sequence). Trimming removed 5 bases from V and 7 bases from J; junction bases left unmatched: 9. The CDR3 contains 13 residues. The CDR3 DNA is TGCAGTGCTCTAACAGGGGGTATGGGTGGCTACACCTTC. This translates into CSALTGGMGGYTF.

This clone was seen many times. The chain couples TRBV2 to TRBJ1-4; perhaps TRBD1 as D (5 bases). The CDR3 is 12 residues long. The germline V and J ends were trimmed by 5 bases and 11 bases, with 12 bases remaining between them. Germline V gives CDR1 SNHLY, CDR2 FYNNEI. The chain's CDR3 is CASSFSGRKLFF. The CDR3 DNA is TGTGCCAGCAGTTTTTCAGGGAGGAAACTGTTTTTT.

At least ten counts were recorded for this clone. Other DNA sequences of this sample code for an identical CDR3. This rearrangement joins TRBV10-2 to TRBJ2-6; tentatively, D is TRBD1 or TRBD2 (5 bases each). The CDR3 extends over 15 amino acids. Germline lookup yields CDR1 WSHSY and CDR2 SAAADI. V lost 7 bases and J 2 bases, leaving 12 bases between the germline ends. The CDR3 loop is CASTSQGAGANVLTF. In DNA form, the CDR3 reads TGCGCCAGCACCTCCCAGGGAGCTGGGGCCAACGTCCTGACTTTC.

In its sample, this clone was seen many times. J is TRBJ2-1 and V is TRBV4-2, with D unresolved. Trimming removed 0 bases from V and 0 bases from J, with 12 bases in between. The CDR3 has 17 residues. Germline CDR1 reads LGHNA; CDR2 reads YNFKEQ. The CDR3 loop reads CASSQEDSIISYNEQFF. The CDR3 DNA reads TGTGCCAGCAGCCAAGAAGACTCCATAATCTCCTACAATGAGCAGTTCTTC.

In its sample, this clone was seen a few times. The rearrangement uses TRBV28 and TRBJ1-6; D remains unclear. V was cut by 1 base and J by 5 bases, with 9 bases left in between. Germline values: CDR1 MDHEN, CDR2 SYDVKM. The CDR3 has 15 residues. The CDR3 is CASSLYKPNNSPLHF. The CDR3 DNA is TGTGCCAGCAGTTTATACAAGCCCAATAATTCACCCCTCCACTTT. Supplemented by reference TRBV28 and TRBJ1-6, the full variable domain reads DVKVTQSSRYLVKRTGEKVFLECVQDMDHENMFWYRQDPGLGLRLIYFSYDVKMKEKGDIPEGYSVSREKKERFSLILESASTNQTSMYLCASSLYKPNNSPLHFGNGTRLTVT.

The table lists this clone with many counts. The V and J genes are TRBV4-2 and TRBJ2-3, with D perhaps being TRBD1 or TRBD2 (5 bases each). V was pared by 6 bases and J by 0 bases, with 10 bases between. Germline lookup yields CDR1 LGHNA and CDR2 YNFKEQ. There are 14 residues in the CDR3. The CDR3 sequence: CASSKGTSTDTQYF. CDR3 nucleotide sequence: TGTGCCAGCAGTAAGGGGACCAGCACAGATACGCAGTATTTT.

To note about this clone: Possible read error: a much larger clone is one base away. This chain connects TRBV7-3 to TRBJ1-5; D not resolved. There are 18 residues in the CDR3. V was shortened by 7 bases and J by 6 bases, with 28 bases between the two germline ends. Germline lookup yields CDR1 SGHTA and CDR2 FQGTGA. As DNA, the CDR3 is TGTGCCAGCACCTCCGGGCGGGTAAGGGCCCTCCTGCGTCAGCCCCAGCATTTT. It is translated as CASTSGRVRALLRQPQHF.

This clone was detected a few times. This chain joins TRBV6-2 or TRBV6-3 and TRBJ2-1; maybe TRBD2 (5 bases). Trimming took 7 bases from V and 0 from J, leaving 25 bases between them. Germline CDR1 and CDR2: MNHEY and SVGEGT. This CDR3 is 19 amino acids long. The CDR3 DNA reads TGTGCCAGCACATCGTCCCTTGGAGCTAGCTCGAGCTCCTACAATGAGCAGTTCTTC. It translates to CASTSSLGASSSSYNEQFF.

This clone was seen ten or more times. This chain connects TRBV4-2 to TRBJ2-3; the D gene is possibly TRBD2 (6 bases). The CDR3 is made up of 20 amino acids. The V and J ends lost 1 base and 2 bases respectively, with 25 bases between them. From germline, CDR1 is LGHNA and CDR2 YNFKEQ. The CDR3 loop is CASSQGHTGVSFLNTDTQYF. The CDR3 nucleotides are TGTGCCAGCAGCCAAGGACATACGGGAGTCTCCTTCCTTAACACAGATACGCAGTATTTT.

This clone was found once. This chain connects TRBV9 to TRBJ2-7, with TRBD1 matching over 9 bases. Germline loops: CDR1 SGDLS, CDR2 YYNGEE. V lost 0 bases to trimming and J lost 5 bases; unmatched junction nucleotides: 6. The CDR3 is 15 amino acids. CDR3 region: CASSVAWTGDNEQYF. CDR3 sequence (DNA): TGTGCCAGCAGCGTAGCCTGGACAGGGGACAACGAGCAGTACTTC.

This clone was picked up many times. This chain uses TRBV5-5 with TRBJ2-7, with D possibly TRBD1 on 5 matching bases. The germline gives CDR1 SGHKS, CDR2 YYEKEE (reference sequence). The CDR3 runs 14 residues. The V gene lost 2 bases and the J gene lost 1 base, with 10 bases spanning the gap. In nucleotides, the CDR3 is TGTGCCAGCAGCTTATACAGGAATTCCTACGAGCAGTACTTC. Protein sequence: CASSLYRNSYEQYF.

This clone was counted only a few times. V and J are TRBV19 and TRBJ1-2; D perhaps matches TRBD1 (6 bases). CDR1 and CDR2 from the germline V gene are LNHDA and SQIVND (reference sequence). CDR3 length: 14 residues. The V end lost 6 bases, the J end lost 5 bases, and 16 bases lay between the germline ends. The CDR3 DNA reads as TGTGCCAGTAGCGGGACATGGTGCTTATATGGCTACACCTTC. This gives the protein CASSGTWCLYGYTF.

This clone is labeled as medium-sized. The CDR3 here is CASARTYEQYF. CDR3 coding DNA: TGTGCCAGCGCCCGGACCTACGAGCAGTACTTC. The rearrangement links TRBV12-3 or TRBV12-4 to TRBJ2-7; D gene uncertain. The CDR3 sequence is 11 residues long. The germline V and J ends were trimmed by 8 bases and 2 bases, with 7 bases remaining between them.

The chain carries TRBV27 and TRBJ1-1; D gene uncertain. The CDR3 has 13 residues. Trimming cost V 2 bases and J 1 base, with 5 bases left between them. Germline CDR1 and CDR2: MNHEY and SMNVEV (reference sequence). The CDR3 nucleotides read TGTGCCAGCAGTTTAAATTGGAACACTGAAGCTTTCTTT. Protein sequence: CASSLNWNTEAFF.

This clone appeared a few times. The chain links TRBV12-3 or TRBV12-4 to TRBJ1-2; D remains unclear. This CDR3 is built from 12 residues. V was pared by 3 bases and J by 8 bases, with 10 bases between. The CDR3 nucleotides are TGTGCCAGCAGTTTCTCCGGCGGGGGCTACACCTTC. Its protein product is CASSFSGGGYTF.

About this clone: A much larger clone differs from this one at a single base, so this may be a read error. Other DNA sequences in this specimen translate into the identical CDR3. This chain joins TRBV11-3 and TRBJ2-3, with D perhaps TRBD2 (5 bases). Per germline, CDR1 SGHNT and CDR2 YENEEA. CDR3 length: 13 residues. CDR3 coding DNA: TGTGCCAGCAGCCCGGGGTCCACAGATACTCAGTATTTT. This encodes CASSPGSTDTQYF.

V is TRBV2 and J is TRBJ1-6, with 7 nucleotides matching TRBD1. There are 14 residues in the CDR3. The V and J ends lost 6 bases and 6 bases, in that order; junction bases with no gene match: 5. CDR1 and CDR2 (germline): SNHLY, FYNNEI. Here the CDR3 DNA reads TGTGCCAGCAGGTCCGGGACAGCTAATTCACCCCTCCACTTT. It yields the protein CASRSGTANSPLHF.

In this sample, this clone turned up many times. V usage is TRBV28 and J usage is TRBJ2-2; 10 bases are shared with TRBD2. Looked up from germline, CDR1 is MDHEN and CDR2 is SYDVKM. Losses at the gene ends were 3 bases for V and 4 bases for J; bases not matched to a gene: 5. The CDR3 runs to 16 residues. CDR3 nucleotide sequence: TGTGCCAGCAGTTTCCCACTAGCGGGAAGCACCGGGGAGCTGTTTTTT. This translates into CASSFPLAGSTGELFF. The complete variable domain, with remaining parts taken from reference TRBV28 and TRBJ2-2, reads DVKVTQSSRYLVKRTGEKVFLECVQDMDHENMFWYRQDPGLGLRLIYFSYDVKMKEKGDIPEGYSVSREKKERFSLILESASTNQTSMYLCASSFPLAGSTGELFFGEGSRLTVL.

This clone was counted at least ten times. V is TRBV7-9 and J is TRBJ2-7; D tentatively reads TRBD1 or TRBD2 (5 bases each). The CDR3 is 14 amino acids. V was clipped by 5 bases and J by 3 bases, with 14 bases between them. From germline, CDR1 is SEHNR and CDR2 FQNEAQ (reference sequence). The CDR3 sequence: CASSQRDGDYEQYF. The CDR3 DNA reads as TGTGCCAGCAGCCAAAGGGACGGCGACTACGAGCAGTACTTC. Filled out from reference TRBV7-9 and TRBJ2-7, the complete variable domain reads DTGVSQNPRHKITKRGQNVTFRCDPISEHNRLYWYRQTLGQGPEFLTYFQNEAQLEKSRLLSDRFSAERPKGSFSTLEIQRTEQGDSAMYLCASSQRDGDYEQYFGPGTRLTVT.

This clone is deemed medium-sized. J is TRBJ2-1 and V is TRBV3-1; 8 nucleotides agree with TRBD2. Trimming at V came to 4 bases and at J to 8 bases, leaving 13 bases not matched to a gene. The V gene's germline CDR1 is LGHDT and CDR2 YNNKEL (reference sequence). The CDR3 consists of 16 residues. DNA of the CDR3: TGTGCCAGCAGCCTAAGCGCGGGAGGCCGGCAATATGAGCAGTTCTTC. Translation gives CASSLSAGGRQYEQFF.

The chain's CDR3 is CASSQANGELFF. CDR3 DNA sequence: TGTGCCAGCAGCCAAGCAAACGGGGAGCTGTTTTTT. The gene calls are TRBV4-2 and TRBJ2-2; no clear D gene. V lost 1 base and J 7 bases, leaving 4 bases between the germline ends. This CDR3 is built from 12 residues. CDR1 and CDR2 from the germline V gene are LGHNA and YNFKEQ.

The sample holds one count of this clone. The chain combines TRBV6-4 with TRBJ2-2; D is perhaps TRBD1 (6 bases). The CDR3 spans 21 residues. Germline V gene data show CDR1 as MRHNA and CDR2 as SNTAGT. Trimming shortened V by 5 bases and J by 3 bases, and 31 bases separated the two germline ends. The chain's CDR3 is CASSQGYRVTKVLKDTGELFF. The CDR3 DNA follows: TGTGCCAGCAGTCAGGGGTATCGGGTTACCAAAGTCCTCAAGGACACCGGGGAGCTGTTTTTT.